This T cell receptor beta chain comes out of a study of blood T cell repertoires in COVID-19. The overall study: The United States, Italy and Spain supplied acute and convalescent COVID-19 samples. The analysed material was cDNA or gDNA that came from T cells, B-cell-depleted T cells, or PBMCs.

Per the original methods: The authors estimated nucleated cell counts from reference gene primer amplification. Using immunoSEQ multiplex PCR, the repertoire was profiled, and TCRdb retains in-frame clones only, with some absent. The V and J calls and clone size are taken from that table; D and trimming were inferred from the DNA. This table has over 200,000 clones, roughly 87% appearing once. Trimming removed 5 bases at V and 3 bases at J, with 18 bases between. Germline assignment: CDR1 SGHRS and CDR2 YFSETQ. The CDR3 consists of 16 residues. This receptor was taken from a man aged 35 to 55 with active or convalescent COVID-19. This sequence joins TRBV5-1 and TRBJ1-3; D is unclear. The sample consisted of peripheral blood. The CDR3 nucleotides read TGCGCCAGCAGGTCGGCGGGCGGCGATAGTGGAAACACCATATATTTT. Encoded protein: CASRSAGGDSGNTIYF. The variable domain in full, completed from reference TRBV5-1 and TRBJ1-3, reads KAGVTQTPRYLIKTRGQQVTLSCSPISGHRSVSWYQQTPGQGLQFLFEYFSETQRNKGNFPGRFSGRQFSNSRSEMNVSTLELGDSALYLCASRSAGGDSGNTIYFGEGSWLTVV.